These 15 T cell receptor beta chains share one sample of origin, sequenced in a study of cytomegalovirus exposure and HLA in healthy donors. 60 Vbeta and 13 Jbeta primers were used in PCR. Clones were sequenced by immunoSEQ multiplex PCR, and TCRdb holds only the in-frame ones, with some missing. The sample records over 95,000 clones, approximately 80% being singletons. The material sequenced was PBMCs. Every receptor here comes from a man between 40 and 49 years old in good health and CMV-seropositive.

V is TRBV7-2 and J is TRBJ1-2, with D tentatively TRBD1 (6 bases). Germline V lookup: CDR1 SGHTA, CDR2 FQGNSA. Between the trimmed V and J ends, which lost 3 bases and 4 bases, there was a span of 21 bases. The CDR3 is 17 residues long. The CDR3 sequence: CASSFFPHRAPAYGYTF. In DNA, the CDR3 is TGTGCCAGCAGCTTTTTCCCCCACAGGGCCCCCGCCTATGGCTACACCTTC. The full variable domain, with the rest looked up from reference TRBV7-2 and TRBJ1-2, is GAGVSQSPSNKVTEKGKDVELRCDPISGHTALYWYRQSLGQGLEFLIYFQGNSAPDKSGLPSDRFSAERTGGSVSTLTIQRTQQEDSAVYLCASSFFPHRAPAYGYTFGSGTRLTVV.

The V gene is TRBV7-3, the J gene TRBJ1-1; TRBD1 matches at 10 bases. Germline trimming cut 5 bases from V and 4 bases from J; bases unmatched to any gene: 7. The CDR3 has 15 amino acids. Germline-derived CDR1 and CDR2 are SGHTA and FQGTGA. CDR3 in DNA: TGTGCCAGCAGCATTGCCGGGACAGGGGTCACTGAAGCTTTCTTT. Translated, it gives CASSIAGTGVTEAFF.

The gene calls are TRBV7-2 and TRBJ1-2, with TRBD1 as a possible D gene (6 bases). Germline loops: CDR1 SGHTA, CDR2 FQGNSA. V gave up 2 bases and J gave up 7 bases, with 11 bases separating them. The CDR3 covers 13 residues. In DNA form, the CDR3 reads TGTGCCAGCAGCTTATACAGGGTGGCTGGCTACACCTTC. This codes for CASSLYRVAGYTF.

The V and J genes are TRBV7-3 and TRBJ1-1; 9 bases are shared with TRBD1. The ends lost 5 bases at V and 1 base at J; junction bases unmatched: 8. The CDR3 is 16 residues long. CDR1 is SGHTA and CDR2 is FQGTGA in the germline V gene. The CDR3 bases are TGTGCCAGCAGCAAAACAGGGGGCGAAGGGAACACTGAAGCTTTCTTT. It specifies CASSKTGGEGNTEAFF.

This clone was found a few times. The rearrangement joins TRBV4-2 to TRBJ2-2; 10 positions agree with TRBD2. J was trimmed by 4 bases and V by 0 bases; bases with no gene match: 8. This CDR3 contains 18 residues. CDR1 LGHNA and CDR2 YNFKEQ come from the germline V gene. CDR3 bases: TGTGCCAGCAGCCAAGAGGACCTAGCGGGGGAGGTCACCGGGGAGCTGTTTTTT. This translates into CASSQEDLAGEVTGELFF.

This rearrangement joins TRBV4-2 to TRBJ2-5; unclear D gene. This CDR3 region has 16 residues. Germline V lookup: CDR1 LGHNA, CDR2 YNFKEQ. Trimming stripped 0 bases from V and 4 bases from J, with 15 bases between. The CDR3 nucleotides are TGTGCCAGCAGCCAAGAGTTAGTGAGGTTGGGAGAGACCCAGTACTTC. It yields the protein CASSQELVRLGETQYF.

CDR3 sequence reads: CASSTKRGGETQYF. CDR3 DNA: TGTGCCAGCAGCACCAAGCGGGGTGGAGAGACCCAGTACTTC. The chain employs TRBV5-4 and TRBJ2-5, with 7 bases matching TRBD2. The germline V gene has CDR1 SGHNT and CDR2 YYREEE (reference sequence). The CDR3 spans 14 residues. Trimming at V came to 4 bases and at J to 4 bases, leaving 7 bases not matched to a gene.

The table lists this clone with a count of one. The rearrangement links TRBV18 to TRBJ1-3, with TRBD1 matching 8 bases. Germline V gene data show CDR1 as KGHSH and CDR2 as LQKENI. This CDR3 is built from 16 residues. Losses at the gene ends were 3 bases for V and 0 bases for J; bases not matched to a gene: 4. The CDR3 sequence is CASSPTGTGSGNTIYF. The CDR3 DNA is TGTGCCAGCTCACCGACCGGGACAGGCTCTGGAAACACCATATATTTT.

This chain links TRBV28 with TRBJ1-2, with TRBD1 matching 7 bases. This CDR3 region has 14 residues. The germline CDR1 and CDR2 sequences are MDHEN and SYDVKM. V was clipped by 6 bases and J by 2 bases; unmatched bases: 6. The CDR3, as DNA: TGTGCCAGCAGCCAACAGGGGTTGAACTATGGCTACACCTTC. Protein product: CASSQQGLNYGYTF.

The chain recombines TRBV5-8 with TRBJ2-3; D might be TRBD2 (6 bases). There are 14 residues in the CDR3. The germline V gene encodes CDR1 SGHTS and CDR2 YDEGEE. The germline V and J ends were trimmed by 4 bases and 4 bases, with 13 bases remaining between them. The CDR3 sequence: CASSQIGGSDTQYF. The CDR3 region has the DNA TGTGCCAGCAGCCAGATCGGGGGTTCAGATACGCAGTATTTT.

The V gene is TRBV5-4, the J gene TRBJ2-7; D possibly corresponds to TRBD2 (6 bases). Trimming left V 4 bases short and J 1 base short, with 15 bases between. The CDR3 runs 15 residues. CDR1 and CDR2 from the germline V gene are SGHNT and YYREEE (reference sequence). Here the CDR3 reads CASSPRRVPSYEQYF. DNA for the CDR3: TGTGCCAGCAGCCCTCGGAGGGTTCCATCCTACGAGCAGTACTTC.

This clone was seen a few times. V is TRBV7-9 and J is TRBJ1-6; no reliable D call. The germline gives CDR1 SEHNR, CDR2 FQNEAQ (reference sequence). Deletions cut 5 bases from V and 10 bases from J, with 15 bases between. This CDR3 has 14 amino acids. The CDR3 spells CASSPPRLRSPLHF. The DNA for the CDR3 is TGTGCCAGCAGCCCCCCCCGTCTTCGGTCACCCCTCCACTTT.

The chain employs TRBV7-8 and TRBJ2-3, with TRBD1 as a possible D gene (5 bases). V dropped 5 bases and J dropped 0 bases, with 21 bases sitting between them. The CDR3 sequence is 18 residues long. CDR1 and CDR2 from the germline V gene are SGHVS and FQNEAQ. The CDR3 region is CASSPTYSTVTSTDTQYF. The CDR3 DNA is TGTGCCAGCAGCCCGACCTACTCGACAGTAACTAGCACAGATACGCAGTATTTT. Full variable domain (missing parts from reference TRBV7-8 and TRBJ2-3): GAGVSQSPRYKVAKRGQDVALRCDPISGHVSLFWYQQALGQGPEFLTYFQNEAQLDKSGLPSDRFFAERPEGSVSTLKIQRTQQEDSAVYLCASSPTYSTVTSTDTQYFGPGTRLTVL.

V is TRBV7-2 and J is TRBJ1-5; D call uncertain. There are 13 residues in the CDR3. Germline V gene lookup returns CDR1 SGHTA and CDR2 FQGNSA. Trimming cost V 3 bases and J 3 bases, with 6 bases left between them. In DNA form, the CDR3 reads TGTGCCAGCAGCTTTAACTACAATCAGCCCCAGCATTTT. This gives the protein CASSFNYNQPQHF.

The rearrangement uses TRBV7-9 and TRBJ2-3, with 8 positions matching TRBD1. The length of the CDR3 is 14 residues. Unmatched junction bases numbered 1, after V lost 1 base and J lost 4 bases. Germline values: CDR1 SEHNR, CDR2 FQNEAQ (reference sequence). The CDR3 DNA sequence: TGTGCCAGCAGCTTAGACAGGGGGGCAGATACGCAGTATTTT. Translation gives CASSLDRGADTQYF.